This T cell receptor (beta chain) was identified in a study of OX40 agonist ivuxolimab in advanced cancers. Turning to this clone: As yet, its antigen is unknown.

Germline lookup yields CDR1 SGHVS and CDR2 FNYEAQ. The CDR3 has 16 residues. V shed 5 bases and J 3 bases; nucleotides not matched to a gene: 5. The table came from immunoSEQ multiplex PCR; TCRdb's copy has only in-frame clones and leaves some out. There are tens of thousands of clones in the sample; 86% occur only once, and roughly 25% lies in the top ten. General study points: Some nonresponders likewise displayed low normalized T-cell clonal expansion.

The genes are TRBV7-6 and TRBJ1-4; 11 bases map to TRBD1. This sequence was found in an adult with an advanced solid tumor such as melanoma, head and neck, liver or kidney cancer. Sequencing was performed on CD4+ or CD8+ T cells sorted from blood, taken in a trial of the OX40 agonist ivuxolimab. CDR3 loop: CASSAWDRGSNEKLFF. The DNA for the CDR3 is TGTGCCAGCAGCGCGTGGGACAGGGGGTCTAATGAAAAACTGTTTTTT.